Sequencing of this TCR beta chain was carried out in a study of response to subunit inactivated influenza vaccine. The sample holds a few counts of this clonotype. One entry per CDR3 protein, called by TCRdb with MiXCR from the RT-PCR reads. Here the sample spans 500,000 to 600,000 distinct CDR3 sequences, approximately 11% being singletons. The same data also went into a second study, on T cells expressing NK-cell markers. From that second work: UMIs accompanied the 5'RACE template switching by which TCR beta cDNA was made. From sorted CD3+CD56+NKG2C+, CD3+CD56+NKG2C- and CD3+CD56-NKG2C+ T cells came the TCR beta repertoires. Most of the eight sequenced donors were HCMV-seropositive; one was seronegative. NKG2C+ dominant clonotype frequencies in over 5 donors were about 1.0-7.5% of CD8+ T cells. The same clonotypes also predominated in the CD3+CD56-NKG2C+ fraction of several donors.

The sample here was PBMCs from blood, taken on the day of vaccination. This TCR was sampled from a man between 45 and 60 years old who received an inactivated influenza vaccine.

CDR3 in amino acids: CATRAGDTQYF. The CDR3 DNA is TGCGCCACCAGAGCGGGAGATACGCAGTATTTT. The chain recombines TRBV4-1 with TRBJ2-3; possible D gene TRBD2, 6 bases. With 10 bases removed from V and 5 bases from J, the gap between germline ends came to 10 bases. Germline V gene data show CDR1 as MGHRA and CDR2 as YSYEKL. The CDR3 totals 11 residues.